These 9 T cell receptor beta chains originate from one sample sequenced in a study of beta chain features in type 1 diabetes. Sequenced material consisted of expressed TCRB transcripts (all of the isolated RNA was reverse transcribed). Libraries were prepared by immunoSEQ multiplex PCR; TCRdb keeps only in-frame clonotypes and omits some of them. This sample has about 220,000 clones, with 11% found just once. The sequencing sample was made of central memory CD4+ T cells from blood. Every receptor here comes from a man younger than 35 in good health.

This chain connects TRBV27 to TRBJ1-2; 7 bases fit TRBD1. The CDR3 is made up of 15 amino acids. CDR1 and CDR2 (germline): MNHEY, SMNVEV (reference sequence). The V and J ends lost 5 bases and 7 bases, in that order; junction bases with no gene match: 13. CDR3 in amino acids: CASSPDRASSAGYTF. CDR3 nucleotides: TGTGCCAGCAGTCCCGACAGGGCCTCGTCCGCTGGCTACACCTTC.

As for this clone: A much larger clone differs by one base, so this may be a read error. The chain couples TRBV7-2 to TRBJ2-1; D is unclear. The V gene lost 5 bases and the J gene lost 4 bases, with 3 bases spanning the gap. There are 11 residues in the CDR3. CDR1 is SGHTA and CDR2 is FQGNSA in the germline V gene. The CDR3 is CASSEYNEQFF. CDR3 DNA: TGTGCCAGCAGCGAATACAATGAGCAGTTCTTC.

Here the CDR3 reads CASSLGPDQAKNIQYF. The DNA for the CDR3 is TGTGCCAGCAGCTTGGGCCCGGACCAAGCCAAAAACATTCAGTACTTC. V and J are TRBV5-4 and TRBJ2-4; D call uncertain. V was pared by 0 bases and J by 0 bases, with 10 bases between. The length of the CDR3 is 16 residues. Germline V gives CDR1 SGHNT, CDR2 YYREEE (reference sequence).

A few counts support this clone. J is TRBJ2-7 and V is TRBV18; TRBD1 matches at 7 bases. Losses at the gene ends were 3 bases for V and 3 bases for J; bases not matched to a gene: 11. The CDR3 is 16 residues long. The germline gives CDR1 KGHSH, CDR2 LQKENI. CDR3 in DNA: TGTGCCAGCTCACCGGTTCCGGGACAGAATTACTACGAGCAGTACTTC. This sequence encodes CASSPVPGQNYYEQYF.

This chain connects TRBV13 to TRBJ2-1; no clear D. Per germline, CDR1 PRHDT and CDR2 FYEKMQ (reference sequence). With 5 bases removed from V and 7 bases from J, the gap between germline ends came to 21 bases. CDR3 length: 16 amino acids. CDR3 loop: CASSAPGASKRNEQFF. CDR3 nucleotide sequence: TGTGCCAGCAGCGCCCCCGGCGCGTCAAAGAGGAATGAGCAGTTCTTC. The full variable domain, its missing parts supplied by reference TRBV13 and TRBJ2-1, is AAGVIQSPRHLIKEKRETATLKCYPIPRHDTVYWYQQGPGQDPQFLISFYEKMQSDKGSIPDRFSAQQFSDYHSELNMSSLELGDSALYFCASSAPGASKRNEQFFGPGTRLTVL.

This clone was counted ten times or more. This chain connects TRBV7-2 to TRBJ2-3; 7 bases match TRBD2. The germline V gene has CDR1 SGHTA and CDR2 FQGNSA. The J segment lost 4 bases and the V segment lost 1 base, leaving 2 bases of the junction unmatched. The CDR3 has 14 amino acids. The CDR3 is CASSLGAGADTQYF. CDR3 sequence (DNA): TGTGCCAGCAGCTTAGGCGCGGGAGCAGATACGCAGTATTTT.

Of note for this clone: This could be a read error, since a much larger clone is one nucleotide away. The chain uses TRBV5-4 and TRBJ2-7; 8 positions agree with TRBD2. The CDR3 spans 14 residues. Germline V CDR1 and CDR2: SGHNT, YYREEE (reference sequence). After removal of 4 bases from V and 0 bases from J, the junction contained 3 bases not matched to a gene. The CDR3 DNA reads as TGTGCCAGCAGCCCGACTAGCGTCTCCTACGAGCAGTACTTC. Translated: CASSPTSVSYEQYF.

The chain carries TRBV5-1 and TRBJ1-1; D unclear. CDR3 size: 13 residues. V was pared by 4 bases and J by 1 base, with 8 bases between. The V gene's germline CDR1 is SGHRS and CDR2 YFSETQ. In DNA, the CDR3 is TGCGCCAGCAGCCTAAAGGAGAACACTGAAGCTTTCTTT. As protein: CASSLKENTEAFF.

This clone has a handful of counts. The J gene is TRBJ2-5, the V gene TRBV6-5; unclear D gene. Looked up from germline, CDR1 is MNHEY and CDR2 is SVGAGI. The CDR3 is made up of 14 amino acids. With 0 bases removed from V and 1 base from J, the gap between germline ends came to 6 bases. The DNA for the CDR3 is TGTGCCAGCAGTTACTCGCCAAGCCAAGAGACCCAGTACTTC. It codes for CASSYSPSQETQYF.